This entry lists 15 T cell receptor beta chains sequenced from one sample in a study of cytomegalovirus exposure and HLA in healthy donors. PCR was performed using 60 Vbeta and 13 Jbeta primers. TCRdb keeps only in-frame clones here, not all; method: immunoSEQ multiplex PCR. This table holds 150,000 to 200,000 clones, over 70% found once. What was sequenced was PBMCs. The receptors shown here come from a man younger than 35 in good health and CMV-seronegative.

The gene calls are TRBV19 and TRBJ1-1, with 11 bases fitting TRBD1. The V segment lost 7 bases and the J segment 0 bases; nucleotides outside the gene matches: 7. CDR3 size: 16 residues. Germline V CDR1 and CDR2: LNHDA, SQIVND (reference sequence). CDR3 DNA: TGTGCCAGTACGGACAGGGGGCCATGGGTGAACACTGAAGCTTTCTTT. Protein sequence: CASTDRGPWVNTEAFF.

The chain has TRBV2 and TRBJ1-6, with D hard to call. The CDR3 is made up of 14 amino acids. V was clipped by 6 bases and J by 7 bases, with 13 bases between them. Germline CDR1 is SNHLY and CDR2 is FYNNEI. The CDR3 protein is CASRPGEYNSPLHF. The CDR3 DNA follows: TGTGCCAGCAGACCCGGGGAGTACAATTCACCCCTCCACTTT.

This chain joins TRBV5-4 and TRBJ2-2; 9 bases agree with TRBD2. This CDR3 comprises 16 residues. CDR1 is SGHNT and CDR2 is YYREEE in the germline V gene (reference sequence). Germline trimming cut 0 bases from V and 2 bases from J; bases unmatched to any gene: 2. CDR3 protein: CASSLGSGSNTGELFF. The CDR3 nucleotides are TGTGCCAGCAGCTTGGGTAGCGGGAGTAACACCGGGGAGCTGTTTTTT.

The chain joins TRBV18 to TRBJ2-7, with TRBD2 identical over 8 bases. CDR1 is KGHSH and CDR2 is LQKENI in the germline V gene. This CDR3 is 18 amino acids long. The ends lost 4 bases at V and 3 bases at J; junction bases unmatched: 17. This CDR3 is CASSRGRVTSATIYEQYF. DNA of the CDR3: TGTGCCAGCTCACGCGGGCGGGTGACTAGCGCTACTATCTACGAGCAGTACTTC.

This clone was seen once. The CDR3 bases are TGTGCCAGCAGCCAGATGAACACCGGGGAGCTGTTTTTT. Protein sequence: CASSQMNTGELFF. This rearrangement joins TRBV11-3 to TRBJ2-2, with no clear D. Trimming removed 5 bases from V and 1 base from J, with 5 bases in between. Germline V gives CDR1 SGHNT, CDR2 YENEEA. The CDR3 runs 13 residues. Full variable domain (remainder filled in from reference TRBV11-3 and TRBJ2-2): EAGVVQSPRYKIIEKKQPVAFWCNPISGHNTLYWYLQNLGQGPELLIRYENEEAVDDSQLPKDRFSAERLKGVDSTLKIQPAELGDSAVYLCASSQMNTGELFFGEGSRLTVL.

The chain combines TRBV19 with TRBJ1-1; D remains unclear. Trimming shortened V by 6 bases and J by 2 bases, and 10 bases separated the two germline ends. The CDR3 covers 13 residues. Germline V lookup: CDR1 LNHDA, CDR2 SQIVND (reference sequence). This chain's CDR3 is CASSPGGNTEAFF. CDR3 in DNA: TGTGCCAGTAGCCCGGGAGGAAACACTGAAGCTTTCTTT.

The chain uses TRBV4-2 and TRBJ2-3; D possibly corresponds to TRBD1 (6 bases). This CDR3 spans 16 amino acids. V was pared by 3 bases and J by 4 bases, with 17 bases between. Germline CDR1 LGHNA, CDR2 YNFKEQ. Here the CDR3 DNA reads TGTGCCAGCAGCCATCCCGGACAGCTAACACCAGATACGCAGTATTTT. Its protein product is CASSHPGQLTPDTQYF.

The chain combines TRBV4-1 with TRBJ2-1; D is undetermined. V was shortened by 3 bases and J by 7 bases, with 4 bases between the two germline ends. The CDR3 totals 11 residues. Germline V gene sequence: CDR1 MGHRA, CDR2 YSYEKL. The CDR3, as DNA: TGCGCCAGCAGCCACTCGAATGAGCAGTTCTTC. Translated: CASSHSNEQFF.

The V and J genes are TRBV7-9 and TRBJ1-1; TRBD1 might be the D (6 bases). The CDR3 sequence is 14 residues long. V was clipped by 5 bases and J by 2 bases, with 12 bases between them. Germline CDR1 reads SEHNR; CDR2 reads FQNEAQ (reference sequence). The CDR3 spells CASSLQGFNTEAFF. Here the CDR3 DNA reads TGTGCCAGCAGCCTACAGGGTTTTAACACTGAAGCTTTCTTT.

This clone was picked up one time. The CDR3 sequence is CASSSRAKLRDTQYF. The CDR3 DNA is TGTGCCAGCAGTTCGCGGGCAAAGCTACGAGATACGCAGTATTTT. The V gene is TRBV6-6, the J gene TRBJ2-3, with a weak D call TRBD2 (5 bases). From germline, CDR1 is MNHNY and CDR2 SVGAGI (reference sequence). The CDR3 contains 15 residues. Trimming left V 4 bases short and J 5 bases short, with 16 bases between.

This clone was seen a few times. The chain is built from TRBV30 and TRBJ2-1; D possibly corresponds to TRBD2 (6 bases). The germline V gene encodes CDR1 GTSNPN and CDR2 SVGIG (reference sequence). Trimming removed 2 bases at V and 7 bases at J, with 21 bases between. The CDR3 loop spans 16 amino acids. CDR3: CAWSKSRLALQNEQFF. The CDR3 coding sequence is TGTGCCTGGAGTAAGTCTAGGCTAGCGCTACAAAATGAGCAGTTCTTC.

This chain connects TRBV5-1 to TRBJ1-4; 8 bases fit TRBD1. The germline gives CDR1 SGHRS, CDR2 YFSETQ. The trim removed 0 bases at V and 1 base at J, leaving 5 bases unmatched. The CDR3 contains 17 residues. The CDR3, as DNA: TGCGCCAGCAGCTTGGAGGGCAGGGGGCGAACTAATGAAAAACTGTTTTTT. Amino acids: CASSLEGRGRTNEKLFF. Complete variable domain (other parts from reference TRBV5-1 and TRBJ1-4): KAGVTQTPRYLIKTRGQQVTLSCSPISGHRSVSWYQQTPGQGLQFLFEYFSETQRNKGNFPGRFSGRQFSNSRSEMNVSTLELGDSALYLCASSLEGRGRTNEKLFFGSGTQLSVL.

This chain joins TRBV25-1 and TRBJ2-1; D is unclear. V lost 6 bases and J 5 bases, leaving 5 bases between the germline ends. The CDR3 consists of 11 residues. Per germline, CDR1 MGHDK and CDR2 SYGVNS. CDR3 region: CASSADNEQFF. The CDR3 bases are TGTGCCAGCAGCGCAGACAATGAGCAGTTCTTC.

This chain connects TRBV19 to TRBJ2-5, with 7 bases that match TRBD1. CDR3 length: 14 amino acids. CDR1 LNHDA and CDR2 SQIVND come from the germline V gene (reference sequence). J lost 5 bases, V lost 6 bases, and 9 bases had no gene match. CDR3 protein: CASRPTGFSETQYF. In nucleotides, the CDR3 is TGTGCCAGTAGACCGACAGGGTTTAGCGAGACCCAGTACTTC.

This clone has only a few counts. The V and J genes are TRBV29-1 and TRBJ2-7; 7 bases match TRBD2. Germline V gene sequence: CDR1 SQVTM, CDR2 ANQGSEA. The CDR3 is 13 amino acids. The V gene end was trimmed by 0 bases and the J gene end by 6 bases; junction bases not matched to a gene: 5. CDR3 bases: TGCAGCGTTGAAGATAATGGCGGGGGCGAGCAGTACTTC. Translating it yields CSVEDNGGGEQYF.